These T cell receptor beta chains were read from a single sample in a study of immune evolution from preneoplasia to lung adenocarcinoma. Generated by immunoSEQ multiplex PCR, the TCRdb table keeps only in-frame clones and is missing some. The sample holds approximately 5,400 clones, over 70% seen once. The sample consisted of FFPE lung adenocarcinoma in situ tissue. The receptors stem from a person aged 55 to 79 with lung adenocarcinoma. Both conserved end residues are part of each CDR3. A D gene is named only where the DNA matches it firmly. Not every row has a clone size; where given, it reads once, few, many or a size class.

j_gene	abundance	d_gene	v_gene	CDR3nt	CDR3aa
TRBJ2-5	NA	TRBD2	TRBV2	TGTGCCAGCAGGAAACAAGGCCCCGGACTAGCGGGGGGAGAGACCCAGTACTTC	CASRKQGPGLAGGETQYF
TRBJ1-1	NA	TRBD1	TRBV2	TGTGCCAGCGGGGACAGGGAGGGGACTGAAGCTTTCTTT	CASGDREGTEAFF
TRBJ2-2	NA	TRBD1	TRBV7-2	TGTGCCAGCAGCCCCGGGGACAGGGCTACCGGGGAGCTGTTTTTT	CASSPGDRATGELFF
TRBJ1-2	few	TRBD1	TRBV29-1	TGCAGCGTTTCCCAGGGGGGCACCTATGGCTACACCTTC	CSVSQGGTYGYTF
TRBJ1-6	NA	NA	TRBV6-5	TGTGCCAGCAGTTACTCGTCCTCCGGAGGGCCACCCCTCCACTTT	CASSYSSSGGPPLHF
TRBJ1-2	NA	NA	TRBV30	TGTGCCTGGAGTAGACCGCCGGGACAACCAATCTTACATGGCTACACCTTC	CAWSRPPGQPILHGYTF
TRBJ1-3	NA	NA	TRBV9	TGTGCCAGCAGCGTAGAGGCAGGGCCTGGAAACACCATATATTTT	CASSVEAGPGNTIYF
TRBJ2-6	NA	TRBD1	TRBV5-6	TGTGCCAGCAGCTCTCCGGGACAGGGTGTTTCTGGGGCCAACGTCCTGACTTTC	CASSSPGQGVSGANVLTF
TRBJ2-7	NA	NA	TRBV7-7	TGTGCTAGCAGGGAATTCAATGGGCAGTACTTC	CASREFNGQYF
TRBJ1-6	few	NA	TRBV7-9	TGTGCCAGCAGCTTAGAGGCAGGCAGTTCACCCCTCCACTTT	CASSLEAGSSPLHF
TRBJ1-1	NA	TRBD1	TRBV28	TGTGCCAGCAGTCAGGGGGGGTCTGAAGCTTTCTTT	CASSQGGSEAFF
TRBJ2-2	once	TRBD2	TRBV27	TGTGCCAGCAGTTTGCGTTCTGGCGGGGGGACGAACACCGGGGAGCTGTTTTTT	CASSLRSGGGTNTGELFF
TRBJ2-1	NA	NA	TRBV7-3	TGTGCCAGCAGCCCGACCGGGGGGCCCATAAAGGAGCAGTTCTTC	CASSPTGGPIKEQFF
TRBJ1-5	NA	NA	TRBV6-1	TGTGCTGCCGAGGGGTTGGTAACCCAGCATTTT	CAAEGLVTQHF
TRBJ1-1	NA	TRBD1	TRBV11-2	TGTGCCAGCAGCTGGGGACAGGGGAACACTGAAGCTTTCTTT	CASSWGQGNTEAFF
TRBJ1-6	NA	NA	TRBV20-1	TGCAGTGCCGTTTCGGACTCACCCCTCCACTTT	CSAVSDSPLHF
TRBJ2-3	few	NA	TRBV9	TGTGCCAGCAGCGTAACGGGGACTAGCACAGATACGCAGTATTTT	CASSVTGTSTDTQYF
TRBJ1-3	NA	TRBD1	TRBV7-9	TGTGCCAGCAGCTTAGAAGGGACAGGGGTTGGAAACACCATATATTTT	CASSLEGTGVGNTIYF
TRBJ1-2	NA	TRBD1	TRBV28	TGTGCCAGCTCGGGACAGCTAGATGGCTACACCTTC	CASSGQLDGYTF
TRBJ1-2	NA	TRBD1	TRBV27	TGTGCCAGCATGACAGGGTGGAGGAGTGGCTACACCTTC	CASMTGWRSGYTF
TRBJ1-4	few	NA	TRBV7-9	TGTGCCAGCAGCAGAGGACAGCATGAAAAACTGTTTTTT	CASSRGQHEKLFF
TRBJ1-2	few	NA	TRBV4-1	TGCGCCAGCAGCCAAGGGACCTTCTATGGCTACACCTTC	CASSQGTFYGYTF
TRBJ1-1	NA	NA	TRBV4-3	TGCGCCAGCAGCCCCCGACAGTTCTTGGGCAGGAACACTGAAGCTTTCTTT	CASSPRQFLGRNTEAFF
TRBJ1-1	few	NA	TRBV9	TGTGCCAGCAGCACCCGTGCTGCCTTGGTTCAGAACACTGAAGCTTTCTTT	CASSTRAALVQNTEAFF
TRBJ1-5	few	TRBD1	TRBV30	TGTGCCTGGAGCGCGGGAGTACAGGGGCCAACGGGGCGATTTCAGCCCCAGCATTTT	CAWSAGVQGPTGRFQPQHF
TRBJ1-3	NA	NA	TRBV29-1	TGCAGCGCCCGACGGGGCGCCTCTGGAAACACCATATATTTT	CSARRGASGNTIYF
TRBJ2-7	few	NA	TRBV10-2	TGCGCCAGCAGTGAGACCTTGACGGGGCCCTACGAGCAGTACTTC	CASSETLTGPYEQYF
TRBJ2-2	NA	NA	TRBV30	TGTGCCTGGAGCTCAGGACTGCGTGGGGAGCTGTTTTTT	CAWSSGLRGELFF
TRBJ2-2	NA	TRBD1	TRBV7-9	TGTGCCAGCAGCTCCACAGGGGGCTTGACCGGGGAGCTGTTTTTT	CASSSTGGLTGELFF
TRBJ1-2	NA	NA	TRBV6-1	TGTGCCAGCAGCGAAGGTAACTATGGCTACACCTTC	CASSEGNYGYTF
TRBJ2-1	NA	NA	TRBV4-1	TGCGCCAGCAGCCAAGCAGGGACGGCTCATTACAATGAGCAGTTCTTC	CASSQAGTAHYNEQFF
TRBJ1-2	few	NA	TRBV14	TGTGCCAGCAGCCAAGAGTGGATTTCCTATGGCTACACCTTC	CASSQEWISYGYTF
TRBJ2-3	NA	NA	TRBV5-4	TGTGCCAGCAGCTTCGAGTTCACAGATACGCAGTATTTT	CASSFEFTDTQYF
TRBJ2-5	NA	NA	TRBV7-2	TGTGCCAGCAGCTTAGGAGACCCGGGGACCCAAGAGACCCAGTACTTC	CASSLGDPGTQETQYF
TRBJ1-2	NA	NA	TRBV27	TGTGCCAGCAGTTTAAGGGATAGCAGCTATGGCTACACCTTC	CASSLRDSSYGYTF
TRBJ2-1	NA	TRBD2	TRBV5-4	TGTGCCAGCAGCCGACTAGCGGGGGGGTCGAAGGTGCAGTTCTTC	CASSRLAGGSKVQFF
TRBJ1-1	NA	NA	TRBV25-1	TGTGCCAGCAGTGGGGCCTCGACGGTTGCGCGGACTTTCTTT	CASSGASTVARTFF
TRBJ1-3	few	NA	TRBV5-1	TGCGCCAGCAGCTTGGGGGACTTCTCTGGAAACACCATATATTTT	CASSLGDFSGNTIYF
TRBJ2-3	NA	NA	TRBV10-3	TGTGCCATCAGTGACGCAGATACGCAGTATTTT	CAISDADTQYF
TRBJ1-4	few	NA	TRBV7-8	TGTGCCAGCACCTTGGAGCGATTGGGACGGCTTAATGAAAAACTGTTTTTT	CASTLERLGRLNEKLFF
TRBJ1-2	NA	NA	TRBV5-1	TGCGCCAGCAGCTCGAATGGATTGGACAGCTCAAACTATGGCTACACCTTC	CASSSNGLDSSNYGYTF
TRBJ2-5	NA	TRBD1	TRBV10-3	TGTGCCATCAGTGAGTCGATAGGGACAGGTCAAGAGACCCAGTACTTC	CAISESIGTGQETQYF
TRBJ1-5	NA	NA	TRBV7-9	TGTGCCAGCAGCTCCCCAGGATGGCCCCAGCATTTT	CASSSPGWPQHF